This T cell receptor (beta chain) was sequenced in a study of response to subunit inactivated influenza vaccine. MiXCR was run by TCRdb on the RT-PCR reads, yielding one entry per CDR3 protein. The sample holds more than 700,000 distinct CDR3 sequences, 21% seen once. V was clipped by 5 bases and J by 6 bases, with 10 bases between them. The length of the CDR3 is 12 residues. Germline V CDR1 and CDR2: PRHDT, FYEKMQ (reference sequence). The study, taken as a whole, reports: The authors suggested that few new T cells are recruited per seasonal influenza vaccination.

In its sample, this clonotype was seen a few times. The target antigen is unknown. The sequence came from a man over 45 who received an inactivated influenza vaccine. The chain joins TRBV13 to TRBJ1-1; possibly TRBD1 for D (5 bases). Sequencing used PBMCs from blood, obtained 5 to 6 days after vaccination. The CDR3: CASSIGTAEAFF. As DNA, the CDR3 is TGTGCCAGCAGCATCGGGACGGCTGAAGCTTTCTTT.